Presented here are 5 T cell receptor beta chains from one specimen sequenced in a study of Graves' ophthalmopathy and Graves' hyperthyroidism. For repertoire sequencing, the TCR beta CDR3 regions were amplified from RNA transcripts. Investigators did first-round RT-PCR with HTBI primers, then second-round multiplex PCR. TCRdb re-called the multiplex PCR reads through MiXCR, storing one row per CDR3 protein. The profile shows 300,000 to 500,000 distinct CDR3 sequences, about 16% of them singletons. What was sequenced was peripheral blood. The receptors come from a woman in her late teens or twenties with stable Graves' hyperthyroidism.

There are many counts of this clonotype. The V gene is TRBV6-6, the J gene TRBJ1-1; the D is unclear. This CDR3 has 13 residues. Trimming shortened V by 0 bases and J by 8 bases, and 10 bases separated the two germline ends. Germline V CDR1 and CDR2: MNHNY, SVGAGI (reference sequence). The CDR3 sequence: CASSYSRGEEAFF. DNA of the CDR3: TGTGCCAGCAGTTACTCGCGGGGAGAGGAAGCTTTCTTT.

This clonotype was seen a handful of times. The chain uses TRBV2 and TRBJ1-1, with 7 bases fitting TRBD1. Trimming cost V 6 bases and J 3 bases; bases outside gene matches: 7. The CDR3 sequence is 14 residues long. CDR1 and CDR2 (germline): SNHLY, FYNNEI. CDR3 sequence: CASRPGTAYTEAFF. In DNA form, the CDR3 reads TGTGCCAGCAGGCCCGGGACAGCATACACTGAAGCTTTCTTT.

This clonotype was seen ten or more times. The V call is TRBV6-4, the J call TRBJ1-3; no firm D call. Looked up from germline, CDR1 is MRHNA and CDR2 is SNTAGT. Trimming removed 2 bases at V and 0 bases at J, with 14 bases between. The CDR3 totals 17 residues. The CDR3 protein is CASSDLTVHFSGNTIYF. CDR3 in DNA: TGTGCCAGCAGTGACCTGACTGTTCACTTCTCTGGAAACACCATATATTTT.

This clonotype was seen repeatedly, ten times or more. The chain carries TRBV19 and TRBJ2-4, with a weak D call TRBD2 (6 bases). Deletions cut 4 bases from V and 0 bases from J, with 10 bases between. CDR1 LNHDA and CDR2 SQIVND come from the germline V gene (reference sequence). The CDR3 consists of 15 residues. CDR3 region: CASSTGGIAKNIQYF. CDR3 sequence (DNA): TGTGCCAGTAGTACAGGAGGGATAGCCAAAAACATTCAGTACTTC. The complete variable domain, with remaining parts taken from reference TRBV19 and TRBJ2-4, reads DGGITQSPKYLFRKEGQNVTLSCEQNLNHDAMYWYRQDPGQGLRLIYYSQIVNDFQKGDIAEGYSVSREKKESFPLTVTSAQKNPTAFYLCASSTGGIAKNIQYFGAGTRLSVL.

This clonotype was recorded at least ten times. This rearrangement joins TRBV11-2 to TRBJ2-6; 11 bases line up with TRBD1. J gave up 1 base and V 5 bases, and 4 bases lay outside the gene matches. From germline, CDR1 is SGHAT and CDR2 FQNNGV. There are 17 residues in the CDR3. CDR3 nucleotides: TGTGCCAGCAGCCCCGGACAGGGGGCGTCTGGGGCCAACGTCCTGACTTTC. It codes for CASSPGQGASGANVLTF. Full variable domain (outside the CDR3, taken from reference TRBV11-2 and TRBJ2-6): EAGVAQSPRYKIIEKRQSVAFWCNPISGHATLYWYQQILGQGPKLLIQFQNNGVVDDSQLPKDRFSAERLKGVDSTLKIQPAKLEDSAVYLCASSPGQGASGANVLTFGAGSRLTVL.